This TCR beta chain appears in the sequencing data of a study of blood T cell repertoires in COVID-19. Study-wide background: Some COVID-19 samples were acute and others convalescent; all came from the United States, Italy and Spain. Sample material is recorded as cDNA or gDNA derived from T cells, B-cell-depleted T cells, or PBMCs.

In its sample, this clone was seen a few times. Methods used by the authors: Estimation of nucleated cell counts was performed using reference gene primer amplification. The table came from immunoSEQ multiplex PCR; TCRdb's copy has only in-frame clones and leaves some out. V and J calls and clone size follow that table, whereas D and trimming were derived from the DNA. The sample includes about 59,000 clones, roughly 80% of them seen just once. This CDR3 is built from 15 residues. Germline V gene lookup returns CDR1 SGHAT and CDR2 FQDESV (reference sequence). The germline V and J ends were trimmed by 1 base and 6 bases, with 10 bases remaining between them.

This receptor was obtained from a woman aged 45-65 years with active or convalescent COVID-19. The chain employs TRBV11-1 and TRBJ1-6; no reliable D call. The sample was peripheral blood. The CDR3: CASSLGQGLNSPLHF. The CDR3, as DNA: TGTGCCAGCAGCTTAGGACAAGGCCTTAATTCACCCCTCCACTTT.